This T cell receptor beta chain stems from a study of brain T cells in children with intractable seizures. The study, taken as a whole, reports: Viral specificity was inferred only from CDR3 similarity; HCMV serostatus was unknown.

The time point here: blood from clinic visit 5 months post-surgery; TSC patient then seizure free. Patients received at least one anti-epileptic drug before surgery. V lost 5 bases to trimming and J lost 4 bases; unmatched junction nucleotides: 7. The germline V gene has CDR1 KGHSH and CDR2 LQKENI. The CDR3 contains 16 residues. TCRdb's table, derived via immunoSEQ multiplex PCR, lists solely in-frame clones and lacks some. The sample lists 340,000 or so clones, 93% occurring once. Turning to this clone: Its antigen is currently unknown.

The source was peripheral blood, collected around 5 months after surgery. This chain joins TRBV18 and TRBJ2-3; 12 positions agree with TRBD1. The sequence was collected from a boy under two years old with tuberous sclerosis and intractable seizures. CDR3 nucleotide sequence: TGTGCCAGCTCATCCGGGACAGGGGGCCTCCCAGATACGCAGTATTTT. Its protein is CASSSGTGGLPDTQYF.